This T cell receptor (beta chain) is from a study of neoadjuvant anti-PD-1 for oral cavity cancer. The V gene's germline CDR1 is SGHNT and CDR2 YYREEE (reference sequence). The V segment lost 2 bases and the J segment 2 bases; nucleotides outside the gene matches: 4. There are 14 residues in the CDR3. Some clones are missing from TCRdb's copy, which holds only in-frame ones; the method was immunoSEQ multiplex PCR. This table holds about 14,000 clones, roughly 70% found once. Time point meaning: after neoadjuvant nivolumab, at surgical resection. Patients were newly diagnosed with stage II-IVA oral cavity squamous cell carcinoma without prior systemic or radiation treatment.

The TCR sequence derives from a person aged 35-80 years with oral cavity squamous cell carcinoma. The source material was PBMCs, sampled after nivolumab (anti-PD-1) treatment. The V and J genes are TRBV5-4 and TRBJ2-7, with TRBD2 identical over 7 bases. CDR3: CASSLSLATYEQYF. As DNA, the CDR3 is TGTGCCAGCAGCTTATCACTAGCGACCTACGAGCAGTACTTC.